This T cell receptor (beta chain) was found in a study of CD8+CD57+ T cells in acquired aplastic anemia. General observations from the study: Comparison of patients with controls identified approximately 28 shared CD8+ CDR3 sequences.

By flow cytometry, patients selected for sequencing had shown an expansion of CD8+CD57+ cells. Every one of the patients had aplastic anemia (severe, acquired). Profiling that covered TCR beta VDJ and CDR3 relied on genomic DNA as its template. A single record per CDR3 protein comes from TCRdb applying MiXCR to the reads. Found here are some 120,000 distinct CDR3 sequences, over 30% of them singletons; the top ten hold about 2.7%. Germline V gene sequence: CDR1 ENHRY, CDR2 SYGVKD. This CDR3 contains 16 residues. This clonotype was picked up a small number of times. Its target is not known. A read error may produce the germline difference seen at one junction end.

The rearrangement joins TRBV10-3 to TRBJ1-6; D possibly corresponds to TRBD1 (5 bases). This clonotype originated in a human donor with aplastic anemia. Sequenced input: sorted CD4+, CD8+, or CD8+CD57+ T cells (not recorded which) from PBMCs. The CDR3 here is CAISESGQTFNSPLHF. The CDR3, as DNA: TGTGCCATCAGCGAGTCAGGGCAGACTTTTAATTCACCCCTCCACTTT.